This T cell receptor (beta chain) is drawn from a study of T cells during gluten challenge in celiac disease (dated by TCRdb to 2017 to 2019). Study-level background: Paired single-cell TCR sequencing was carried out for several challenge participants in whom a significant rise in HLA-DQ:gluten tetramer-binding T cells was shown. On the Illumina MiSeq, single-cell libraries were sequenced as paired-end 250 bp and bulk libraries as paired-end 300 bp. During the challenge, blood was drawn at baseline, day 6 and day 14, while duodenal biopsies were taken at baseline and day 14.

To study recall of gluten-specific T cells, treated celiac disease patients who were on a gluten-free diet went through a 14-day oral dietary gluten challenge. In the lamina propria, live cells were gated as tetramer-binding CD3+ CD8- CD4+ T cells, with CD11c, CD14, CD15, CD19 and CD56 cells excluded. An Aria II cell sorter was used to sort cells as single cells, and also in bulk when tetramer-positive cells were relatively plentiful. At baseline and again on day 14, under 10 duodenal biopsies were taken from each challenged patient. To produce cryopreserved lamina propria cell suspensions, biopsies were stripped of epithelium with EDTA, digested with collagenase, homogenized and filtered. Before tetramer-binding CD4+ T cells were sorted, thawed cells were stained with a pool of PE-conjugated HLA-DQ:gluten tetramers that present immunodominant gluten epitopes. The library was made by single-cell sequencing. The run used an Illumina MiSeq. Three nested PCRs using multiplexed primers that cover all TRA and TRB V genes were used to amplify paired single-cell TCR-alpha and TCR-beta sequences. The paper's data handling went like this. Selected pRESTO steps were used to preprocess the reads, and IMGT/HighV-QUEST was used to assign V, D, J genes and CDR3 junctions. Only valid singletons with no more than three chains, each backed by 100 or more reads, were kept as single cells. Clonotypes were defined as identical paired TCR-alpha/beta nucleotide sequences, and negligible cross-contamination was indicated by cross-patient sharing of only roughly 0.21%. Repertoire diversity was estimated with an undersampling-corrected Shannon index in samples with more than 20 cells. TCRdb reworked the public reads: Q25 trimming with fastp, MiXCR clone assembly, productive beta chains retained. Every entry covers one CDR3 protein and lists the most common genes and DNA from its rows. Clone size and V and J calls follow TCRdb, not the original study. Present in this sample are 150 or so distinct CDR3 sequences, 50% to 70% of which were seen just once. The leading ten clones occupy about four fifths of the sample.

The study at large found these results: On day 6, circulating gluten-specific T cells had a lower sample-corrected Shannon diversity, showing that clonal expansion increased. In about seven patients, roughly 12-44% of single-cell TCR-alpha/beta clonotypes seen at the latest time point had also been present at baseline, compared with about 51-55% in the bulk data. Gluten-specific T cells in the circulation reached a peak on day 6, and the day-6 repertoire appeared to be made up largely of expanded preexisting memory clonotypes.

Points on this clonotype: Per-base qualities were not stored, and no clone one base away is much larger.

This specimen consisted of gluten-specific CD4+ T cells sorted from the duodenum using tetramers, obtained at baseline or on day 14 of gluten challenge (not recorded which). The clonotype was recovered from a female donor with celiac disease.

The nucleotide sequence is TGCGCCAGCAGCTCGACAGGGGACGAGCAGTACTTC. Translation gives CASSSTGDEQYF. This chain joins TRBV5-1 to TRBJ2-7, with 8 bases aligning to TRBD1. Reading from cysteine to phenylalanine, the CDR3 counts 12 amino acids. Only the CDR3 region is kept as DNA, spanning 36 bases read in frame from base 1. According to the germline V gene, CDR1 reads SGHRS and CDR2 reads YFSETQ. From V the trimming removes 3 bases and from J it removes 5 bases, while the gene matches leave 1 base of the junction unaccounted for.